The 30 T cell receptor beta chains listed next were all sequenced from one sample in a study of blood T cell repertoires in COVID-19. Using immunoSEQ multiplex PCR, the repertoire was profiled, and TCRdb retains in-frame clones only, with some absent. The sample has about 220,000 clones; approximately 83% are singletons. Sample: peripheral blood. Receptors were obtained from a woman aged 60 to 75 with acute or convalescent COVID-19.

The chain combines TRBV2 with TRBJ1-2; 8 nucleotides match TRBD1. J lost 4 bases, V lost 5 bases, and 6 bases had no gene match. Germline CDR1 SNHLY, CDR2 FYNNEI. The CDR3 totals 14 residues. The CDR3 nucleotides read TGTGCCAGCAGTATCCGGACAGGGAGCTATGGCTACACCTTC. Translated, it gives CASSIRTGSYGYTF.

This chain connects TRBV25-1 to TRBJ1-1; D perhaps matches TRBD1 (6 bases). Per the germline V gene, CDR1 is MGHDK and CDR2 is SYGVNS. This CDR3 has 14 residues. V gave up 4 bases and J gave up 1 base, with 10 bases separating them. CDR3 in amino acids: CASSAWTANTEAFF. Here the CDR3 DNA reads TGTGCCAGCAGTGCATGGACAGCGAACACTGAAGCTTTCTTT.

V gene TRBV6-1 combines with J gene TRBJ1-2; D gene ambiguous. Germline V CDR1 and CDR2: MNHNS, SASEGT. This CDR3 has 10 residues. Trimming left V 2 bases short and J 10 bases short, with 5 bases between. The CDR3 loop reads CASSEWAYTF. CDR3 nucleotides: TGTGCCAGCAGTGAATGGGCCTACACCTTC.

The chain has TRBV4-2 and TRBJ2-3; 8 nucleotides align to TRBD2. V lost 0 bases to trimming and J lost 6 bases; unmatched junction nucleotides: 2. The germline CDR1 and CDR2 sequences are LGHNA and YNFKEQ. CDR3 size: 14 residues. The CDR3 DNA sequence: TGTGCCAGCAGCCAAGATCGGGGGGGGGATACGCAGTATTTT. Protein product: CASSQDRGGDTQYF.

The chain recombines TRBV7-2 with TRBJ1-2; 10 bases fit TRBD1. With 6 bases clipped from V and 7 bases from J, the junction kept 2 bases outside the gene matches. This CDR3 spans 12 amino acids. In germline, CDR1 is SGHTA, CDR2 FQGNSA. The CDR3 sequence is CASRRDRGGYTF. The CDR3 nucleotides read TGTGCCAGCAGAAGGGACAGGGGTGGCTACACCTTC.

The chain employs TRBV7-9 and TRBJ1-4; D is ambiguous. This CDR3 has 17 amino acids. V lost 0 bases, J lost 0 bases, and 11 bases lay in between. Per germline, CDR1 SEHNR and CDR2 FQNEAQ (reference sequence). CDR3 DNA: TGTGCCAGCAGCTTAGCCCCGTACAGAGCAACTAATGAAAAACTGTTTTTT. This sequence encodes CASSLAPYRATNEKLFF.

V is TRBV9 and J is TRBJ1-5; D is possibly TRBD1 (5 bases). CDR1 is SGDLS and CDR2 is YYNGEE in the germline V gene. The CDR3 sequence is 14 residues long. V shed 3 bases and J shed 6 bases, with 13 bases lying between them. The CDR3 DNA follows: TGTGCCAGCAGCGCCTCAAACGGGGGTCAGCCCCAGCATTTT. Residues: CASSASNGGQPQHF.

The gene calls are TRBV18 and TRBJ2-5, with a tentative D call TRBD2 (7 bases). This CDR3 has 15 residues. The V end lost 5 bases, the J end lost 1 base, and 14 bases lay between the germline ends. Germline CDR1 reads KGHSH; CDR2 reads LQKENI. The CDR3 here is CASSEQGGFQETQYF. The CDR3 DNA is TGTGCCAGCTCAGAACAGGGAGGGTTCCAAGAGACCCAGTACTTC.

This chain joins TRBV20-1 and TRBJ2-3; D gene unclear. Trimming removed 8 bases from V and 4 bases from J, with 10 bases in between. The CDR3 has 11 amino acids. Germline CDR1 and CDR2: DFQATT and SNEGSKA (reference sequence). The CDR3 is CSFQFSDTQYF. CDR3 nucleotides: TGCAGTTTCCAATTTTCAGATACGCAGTATTTT.

J is TRBJ2-2 and V is TRBV5-4; 8 bases match TRBD2. After removal of 2 bases from V and 6 bases from J, the junction contained 12 bases not matched to a gene. Germline V gives CDR1 SGHNT, CDR2 YYREEE (reference sequence). The CDR3 covers 17 residues. CDR3 bases: TGTGCCAGCAGCTTTATTCCCAGCGGGGGACCTTCCGGGGAGCTGTTTTTT. It yields the protein CASSFIPSGGPSGELFF.

The chain combines TRBV7-9 with TRBJ1-1; D uncertain. From germline, CDR1 is SEHNR and CDR2 FQNEAQ (reference sequence). V was shortened by 5 bases and J by 4 bases, with 14 bases between the two germline ends. This CDR3 has 14 amino acids. CDR3 DNA sequence: TGTGCCAGCAGCCAAGCTGGGCAGGCCACTGAAGCTTTCTTT. It encodes CASSQAGQATEAFF.

V and J are TRBV4-1 and TRBJ2-3, with D possibly matching TRBD1 (6 bases). The V end lost 0 bases, the J end lost 6 bases, and 19 bases lay between the germline ends. Germline V gene lookup returns CDR1 MGHRA and CDR2 YSYEKL. CDR3 length: 17 amino acids. The CDR3 DNA sequence: TGCGCCAGCAGCCAAGATTTTTCTGGTTCCCAGGGGGATACGCAGTATTTT. It translates to CASSQDFSGSQGDTQYF.

The V call is TRBV6-5, the J call TRBJ2-1; 12 bases are shared with TRBD2. V shed 7 bases, J shed 8 bases, and the junction held 3 bases outside the gene matches. Germline CDR1 and CDR2: MNHEY and SVGAGI. The CDR3 is 13 amino acids. The CDR3 is CASIGTSGYEQFF. CDR3 DNA sequence: TGTGCCAGCATCGGGACTAGCGGGTATGAGCAGTTCTTC.

The chain employs TRBV19 and TRBJ1-2; TRBD1 aligns across 10 bases. CDR3 length equals 17 residues. Germline CDR1 and CDR2: LNHDA and SQIVND (reference sequence). Trimming removed 4 bases from V and 0 bases from J; junction bases left unmatched: 8. As DNA, the CDR3 is TGTGCCAGTAGTAGCCGGGACAGGGGTAGTACTAACTATGGCTACACCTTC. Encoded protein: CASSSRDRGSTNYGYTF.

V is TRBV6-2 or TRBV6-3 and J is TRBJ2-3, with D possibly TRBD2 on 5 matching bases. This CDR3 is built from 14 residues. Trimming took off 5 bases at V and 7 bases at J, with 16 bases between the two ends. Germline V gives CDR1 MNHEY, CDR2 SVGEGT. CDR3 in DNA: TGTGCCAGCAGTCACAATGTTCCGGGAAATACGCAGTATTTT. Amino acids: CASSHNVPGNTQYF.

This clone was detected only a few times. The same CDR3 is also encoded by other DNA sequences in this sample. The chain has TRBV3-1 (or the pseudogene TRBV3-2) and TRBJ1-2, with TRBD1 as a possible D gene (6 bases). This CDR3 contains 12 residues. V lost 4 bases, J lost 8 bases, and 11 bases lay in between. The germline V gene has CDR1 LGHDT and CDR2 YNNKEL (reference sequence). CDR3 DNA sequence: TGTGCCAGCAGCCCGACGGGGGGCGGCTACACCTTC. Protein: CASSPTGGGYTF.

The chain links TRBV28 to TRBJ1-1; 8 positions agree with TRBD1. V shed 3 bases, J shed 1 base, and the junction held 4 bases outside the gene matches. CDR3 length: 15 amino acids. Germline CDR1 reads MDHEN; CDR2 reads SYDVKM. The CDR3 bases are TGTGCCAGCAGTTTCCCAGGACAGGGGAACACTGAAGCTTTCTTT. This codes for CASSFPGQGNTEAFF.

V and J are TRBV24-1 and TRBJ2-3, with 7 bases that match TRBD2. This CDR3 has 16 residues. The trim removed 1 base at V and 1 base at J, leaving 4 bases unmatched. Germline values: CDR1 KGHDR, CDR2 SFDVKD. The CDR3 sequence: CATSDFSGGGTDTQYF. Here the CDR3 DNA reads TGTGCCACCAGTGATTTTAGTGGGGGGGGCACAGATACGCAGTATTTT.

The V call is TRBV6-5, the J call TRBJ1-6; D call uncertain. Trimming left V 2 bases short and J 7 bases short, with 9 bases between. Germline V gene sequence: CDR1 MNHEY, CDR2 SVGAGI. This CDR3 has 14 residues. CDR3 amino acids: CASSYGGMNSPLHF. The CDR3 bases are TGTGCCAGCAGTTACGGAGGGATGAATTCACCCCTCCACTTT.

Concerning this clone itself: The junction differs from germline at one of its ends, possibly a read error. The chain carries TRBV27 and TRBJ1-1; a possible D gene is TRBD1 (5 bases). This CDR3 contains 14 residues. Germline V CDR1 and CDR2: MNHEY, SMNVEV (reference sequence). The DNA for the CDR3 is TGTGCCAGCAGTATACGCCCATCGGGGACTCCTCACCACTTT. Residues: CASSIRPSGTPHHF.

This chain uses TRBV30 with TRBJ2-2, with 13 bases lining up with TRBD2. The CDR3 consists of 14 residues. Trimming removed 4 bases from V and 5 bases from J; junction bases left unmatched: 1. The germline gives CDR1 GTSNPN, CDR2 SVGIG (reference sequence). CDR3 bases: TGTGCCTGGACGGGACTAGCGGGAACCGGGGAGCTGTTTTTT. It translates to CAWTGLAGTGELFF.

This chain joins TRBV7-2 and TRBJ2-3; TRBD2 agrees at 9 bases. The trim removed 1 base at V and 7 bases at J, leaving 6 bases unmatched. The CDR3 spans 15 residues. Germline CDR1 and CDR2: SGHTA and FQGNSA. The CDR3 DNA reads TGTGCCAGCAGCTTAGGACTAGCGGCGGGCAATACGCAGTATTTT. It is translated as CASSLGLAAGNTQYF.

This chain links TRBV5-6 with TRBJ2-1; D is perhaps TRBD1 (5 bases). The CDR3 length is 14 residues. Germline V gene data show CDR1 as SGHDT and CDR2 as YYEEEE. Between the trimmed V and J ends, which lost 4 bases and 1 base, there was a span of 9 bases. The chain's CDR3 is CASSQGWSYNEQFF. The CDR3 DNA is TGTGCCAGCAGCCAGGGTTGGTCCTACAATGAGCAGTTCTTC.

This clone was seen a few times. The chain joins TRBV5-1 to TRBJ2-3; the match to TRBD1 covers 8 bases. This CDR3 contains 14 residues. Germline-derived CDR1 and CDR2 are SGHRS and YFSETQ. The junction had 7 bases not matched to a gene; V was cut back by 8 bases and J by 2 bases. CDR3 loop: CASSPGGVTDTQYF. As DNA, the CDR3 is TGCGCCAGTTCCCCAGGGGGCGTCACAGATACGCAGTATTTT. Variable domain in full (rest from reference TRBV5-1 and TRBJ2-3): KAGVTQTPRYLIKTRGQQVTLSCSPISGHRSVSWYQQTPGQGLQFLFEYFSETQRNKGNFPGRFSGRQFSNSRSEMNVSTLELGDSALYLCASSPGGVTDTQYFGPGTRLTVL.

V usage is TRBV7-9 and J usage is TRBJ1-6; D is ambiguous. Trimming removed 4 bases at V and 3 bases at J, with 7 bases between. Germline values: CDR1 SEHNR, CDR2 FQNEAQ (reference sequence). CDR3 length: 14 amino acids. This CDR3 is CASSSNSYNSPLHF. As DNA, the CDR3 is TGTGCCAGCAGCTCGAACAGCTATAATTCACCCCTCCACTTT.

The V gene is TRBV4-1, the J gene TRBJ2-7; 7 bases line up with TRBD1. J gave up 3 bases and V 5 bases, and 7 bases lay outside the gene matches. CDR3 length equals 14 residues. The germline gives CDR1 MGHRA, CDR2 YSYEKL. DNA for the CDR3: TGCGCCAGCAGCATAGAGGGGGCGGACTACGAGCAGTACTTC. This codes for CASSIEGADYEQYF.

CDR3 sequence: CASSGLAGNTQYF. CDR3 nucleotides: TGTGCCAGCAGCGGACTAGCGGGGAATACGCAGTATTTT. This rearrangement joins TRBV2 to TRBJ2-3, with 12 bases matching TRBD2. Germline V gene lookup returns CDR1 SNHLY and CDR2 FYNNEI. The CDR3 is made up of 13 amino acids. V gave up 6 bases and J gave up 7 bases; unmatched junction bases: 2.

The genes are TRBV6-2 or TRBV6-3 and TRBJ1-2, with a tentative D call TRBD1 (5 bases). Germline CDR1 MNHEY, CDR2 SVGEGT. The CDR3 is made up of 16 amino acids. Trimming cost V 5 bases and J 3 bases, with 19 bases left between them. The CDR3 protein is CASSPRYGAQDYGYTF. CDR3 DNA sequence: TGTGCCAGCAGTCCCCGATATGGGGCGCAGGACTATGGCTACACCTTC.

This clone was seen once. This sequence joins TRBV11-1 and TRBJ2-7, with D possibly being TRBD1 (5 bases). The CDR3 runs to 16 residues. CDR1 SGHAT and CDR2 FQDESV come from the germline V gene (reference sequence). The V end was cut by 5 bases, the J end by 1 base, with 18 bases between. This CDR3 is CASSPHEGEGSYEQYF. The CDR3 region has the DNA TGTGCCAGCAGCCCTCATGAAGGGGAAGGGTCCTACGAGCAGTACTTC.

This clone showed up just once. This chain joins TRBV13 and TRBJ2-6, with 8 bases aligning to TRBD2. Germline trimming cut 6 bases from V and 0 bases from J; bases unmatched to any gene: 10. Germline CDR1 is PRHDT and CDR2 is FYEKMQ (reference sequence). This CDR3 contains 18 residues. The CDR3 region is CASRKSGGGFSGANVLTF. The DNA of the CDR3 is TGTGCCAGCAGGAAATCCGGCGGGGGGTTCTCTGGGGCCAACGTCCTGACTTTC.